This T cell receptor beta chain was recovered during a study of T cell repertoires in cytomegalovirus infection. Study as a whole: An indication of both CMV infection and matching HLA type came from public TCR beta signatures.

This clonotype was counted a few times. The antigen is not known. TCRdb re-derived calls from the reads in MiXCR, one entry per CDR3 protein. The sample lists tens of thousands of distinct CDR3 sequences, about 18% occurring once. The sequence was obtained from a human donor in good health (CMV status not recorded). Some clones in this sample may be carry-over from other donors' samples. The sequences come from CD8+ T cells from cultured PBMCs, collected from culture after CMV antigen stimulation.

CDR3 protein: CASSLLGDNEQFF. In DNA, the CDR3 is TGTGCCAGCAGCTTATTAGGCGACAATGAGCAGTTCTTC. The chain employs TRBV7-3 and TRBJ2-1; no definite D call. Trimming shortened V by 2 bases and J by 5 bases, and 7 bases separated the two germline ends. CDR1 and CDR2 (germline): SGHTA, FQGTGA. The CDR3 loop spans 13 amino acids.